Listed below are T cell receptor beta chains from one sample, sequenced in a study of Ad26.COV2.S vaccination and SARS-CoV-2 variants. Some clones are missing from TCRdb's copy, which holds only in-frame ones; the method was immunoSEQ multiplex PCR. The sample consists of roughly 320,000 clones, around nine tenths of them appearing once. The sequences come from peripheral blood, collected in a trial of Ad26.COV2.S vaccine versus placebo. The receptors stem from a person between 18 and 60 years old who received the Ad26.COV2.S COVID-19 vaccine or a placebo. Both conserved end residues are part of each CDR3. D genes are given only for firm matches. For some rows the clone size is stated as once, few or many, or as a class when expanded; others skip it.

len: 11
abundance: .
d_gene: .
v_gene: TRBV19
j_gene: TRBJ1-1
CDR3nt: TGTGCCAGTACCAGCCTGAGGGCGGCTTTCTTT
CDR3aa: CASTSLRAAFF

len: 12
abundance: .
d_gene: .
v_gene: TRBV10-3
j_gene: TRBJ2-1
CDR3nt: TGTGCCATCAGTGAGGTTGGGAGTTGGGTTGTCTTC
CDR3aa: CAISEVGSWVVF

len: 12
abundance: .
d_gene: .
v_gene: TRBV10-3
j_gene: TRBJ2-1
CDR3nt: TGTGCCGCTAAGAGGGGGGACAATGAGCAGTTCTTC
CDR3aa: CAAKRGDNEQFF

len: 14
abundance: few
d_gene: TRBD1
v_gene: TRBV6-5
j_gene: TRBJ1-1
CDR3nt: TGTGCCACCCGACAGGGGAATTGGAACACTGAAGCTTTCTTT
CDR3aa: CATRQGNWNTEAFF

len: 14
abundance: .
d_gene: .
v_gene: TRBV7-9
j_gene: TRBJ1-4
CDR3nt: TGTGCCAGCAGCTTAAGGGGGGGCGGAGGCCAACTGTTTTTT
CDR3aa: CASSLRGGGGQLFF

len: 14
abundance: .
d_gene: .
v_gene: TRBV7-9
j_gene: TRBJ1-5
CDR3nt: TGTGCCAGCAGCTTAGGTACCCAGACATCCCCCCAGCATTTT
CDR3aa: CASSLGTQTSPQHF

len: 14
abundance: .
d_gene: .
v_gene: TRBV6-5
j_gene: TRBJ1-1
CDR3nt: TGTGCCAGCAGTTACATGGGGCCGAACACTGAAGCTTTCTTT
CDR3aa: CASSYMGPNTEAFF

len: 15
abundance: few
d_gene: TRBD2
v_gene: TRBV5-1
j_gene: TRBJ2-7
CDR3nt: TGCGCCAGCAGCTTCCTAGCGGGGGTTGAGTACGAGCAGTACTTC
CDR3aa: CASSFLAGVEYEQYF

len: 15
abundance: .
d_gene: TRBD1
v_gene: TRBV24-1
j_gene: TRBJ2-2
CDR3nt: TGTGCCACCAGTTCCGGGACAGGGAACACCGGGGAGCTGTTTTTT
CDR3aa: CATSSGTGNTGELFF

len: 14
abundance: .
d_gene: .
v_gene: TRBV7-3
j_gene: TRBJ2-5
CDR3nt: TGTGCCAGCAGCCCCACCGGGACCTCCCCTTCTCAGTACTTC
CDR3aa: CASSPTGTSPSQYF

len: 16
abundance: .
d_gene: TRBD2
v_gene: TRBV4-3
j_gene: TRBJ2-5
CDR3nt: TGCGCCAGCAGCCAAGGGGGGCCCTCTAGCGGGGAGACCCAGTACTTC
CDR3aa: CASSQGGPSSGETQYF

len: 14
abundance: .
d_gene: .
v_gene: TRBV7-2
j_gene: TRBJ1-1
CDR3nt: TGTGCCAGCATCACGACACGTTTGAACACTGAAGCTTTCTTT
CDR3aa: CASITTRLNTEAFF

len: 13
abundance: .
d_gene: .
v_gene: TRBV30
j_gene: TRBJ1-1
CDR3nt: TGTGCCTGGAGTGTACTCGGGGGGACTGAAGCTTTCTTT
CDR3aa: CAWSVLGGTEAFF

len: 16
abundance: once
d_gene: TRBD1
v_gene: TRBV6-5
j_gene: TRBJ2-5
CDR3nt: TGTGCCAGCAGTTGGGGACGGGACAGCACCCAAGAGACCCAGTACTTC
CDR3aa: CASSWGRDSTQETQYF

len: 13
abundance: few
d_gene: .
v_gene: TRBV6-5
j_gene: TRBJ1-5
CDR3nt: TGTGCCAGCAGTTCAACCCAGGGTCAGCCCCAGCATTTT
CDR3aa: CASSSTQGQPQHF

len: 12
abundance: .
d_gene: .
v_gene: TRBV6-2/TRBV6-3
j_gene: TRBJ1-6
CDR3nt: TGTGCCAGCAGTTACTCAGGTTCACCCCTCCACTTT
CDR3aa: CASSYSGSPLHF

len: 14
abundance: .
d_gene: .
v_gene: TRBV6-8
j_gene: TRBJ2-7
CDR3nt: TGTGCCAGCAGTATAAGACCGAGGATCTACGAGCAGTACTTC
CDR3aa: CASSIRPRIYEQYF

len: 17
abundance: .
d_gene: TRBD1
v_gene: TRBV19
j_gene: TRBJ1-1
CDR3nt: TGTGCCAGTACCCCATCCCCCGGACAGGGGGCGAACACTGAAGCTTTCTTT
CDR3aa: CASTPSPGQGANTEAFF

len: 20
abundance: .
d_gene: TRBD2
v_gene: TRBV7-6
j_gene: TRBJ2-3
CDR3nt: TGTGCCAGCAGCTTAGCGCTAGCGGGACTAGCGGGGGGGCCGGTTGATACGCAGTATTTT
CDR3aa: CASSLALAGLAGGPVDTQYF

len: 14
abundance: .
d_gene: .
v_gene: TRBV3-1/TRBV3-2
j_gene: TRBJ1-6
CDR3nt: TGTGCCAGCAGCCATACAGGGATCGGATCACCCCTCCACTTT
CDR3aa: CASSHTGIGSPLHF

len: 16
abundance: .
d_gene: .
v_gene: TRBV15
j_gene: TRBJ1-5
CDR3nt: TGTGCCACCAGCAGGGATAGGGCAGCGGGCAATCAGCCCCAGCATTTT
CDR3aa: CATSRDRAAGNQPQHF

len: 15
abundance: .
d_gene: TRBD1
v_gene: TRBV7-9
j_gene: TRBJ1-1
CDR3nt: TGTGCCAGCAGCTCGTCCGACAGGGGAAACACTGAAGCTTTCTTT
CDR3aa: CASSSSDRGNTEAFF

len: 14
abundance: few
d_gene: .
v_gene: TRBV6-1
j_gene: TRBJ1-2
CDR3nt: TGTGCCAGCAGTGAAGGGGCAGGACATGATGGCTACACCTTC
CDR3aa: CASSEGAGHDGYTF

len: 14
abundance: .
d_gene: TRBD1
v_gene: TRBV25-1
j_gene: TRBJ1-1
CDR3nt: TGTGCCAGCATACCGGGACAGGAGAACACTGAAGCTTTCTTT
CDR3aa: CASIPGQENTEAFF

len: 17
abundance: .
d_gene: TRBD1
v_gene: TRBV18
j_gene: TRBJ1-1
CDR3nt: TGTGCCAGCTCACCCGGGGTGGCAGGGGGCTCGAACACTGAAGCTTTCTTT
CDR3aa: CASSPGVAGGSNTEAFF

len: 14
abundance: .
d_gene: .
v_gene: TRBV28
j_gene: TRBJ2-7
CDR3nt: TGTGCCAGCAGTTCGTGGGTACGTCAATACGAGCAGTACTTC
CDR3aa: CASSSWVRQYEQYF

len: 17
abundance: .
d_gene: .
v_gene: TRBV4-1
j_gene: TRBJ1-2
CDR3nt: TGCGCCAGCAGCCAAGAGTCCGATAGAAGGAGAAACTATGGCTACACCTTC
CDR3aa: CASSQESDRRRNYGYTF

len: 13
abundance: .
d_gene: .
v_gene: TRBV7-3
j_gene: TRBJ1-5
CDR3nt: TGTGCCAGCAGCTTAACGCCAGGACAGCCCCAGCATTTT
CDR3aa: CASSLTPGQPQHF

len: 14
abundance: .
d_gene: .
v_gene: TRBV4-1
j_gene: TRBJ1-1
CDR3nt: TGCGCCAGCAGCCAAGACAGGGTTCTGACTGAAGCTTTCTTT
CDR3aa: CASSQDRVLTEAFF